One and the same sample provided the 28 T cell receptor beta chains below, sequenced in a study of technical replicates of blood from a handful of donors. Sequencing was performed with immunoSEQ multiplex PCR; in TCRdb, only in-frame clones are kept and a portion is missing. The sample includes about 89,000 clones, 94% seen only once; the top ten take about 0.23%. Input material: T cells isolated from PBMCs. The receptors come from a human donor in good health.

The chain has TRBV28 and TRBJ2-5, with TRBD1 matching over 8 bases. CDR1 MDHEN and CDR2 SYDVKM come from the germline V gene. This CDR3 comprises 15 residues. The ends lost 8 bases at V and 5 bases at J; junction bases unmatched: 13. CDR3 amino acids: CASVSPGQGRETQYF. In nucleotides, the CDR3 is TGTGCCAGCGTTTCTCCCGGACAGGGAAGGGAGACCCAGTACTTC. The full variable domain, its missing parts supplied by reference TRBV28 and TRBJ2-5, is DVKVTQSSRYLVKRTGEKVFLECVQDMDHENMFWYRQDPGLGLRLIYFSYDVKMKEKGDIPEGYSVSREKKERFSLILESASTNQTSMYLCASVSPGQGRETQYFGPGTRLLVL.

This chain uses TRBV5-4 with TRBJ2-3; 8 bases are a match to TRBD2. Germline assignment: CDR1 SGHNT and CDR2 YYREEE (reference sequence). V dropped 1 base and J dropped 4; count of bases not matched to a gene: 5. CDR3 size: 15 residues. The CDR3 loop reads CASSLPSGGADTQYF. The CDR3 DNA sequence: TGTGCCAGCAGCTTGCCCAGCGGGGGTGCAGATACGCAGTATTTT.

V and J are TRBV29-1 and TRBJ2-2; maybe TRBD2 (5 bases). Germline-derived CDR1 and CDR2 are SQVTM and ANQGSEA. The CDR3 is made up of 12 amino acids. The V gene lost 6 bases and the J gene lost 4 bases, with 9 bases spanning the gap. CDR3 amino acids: CSVGRGTGELFF. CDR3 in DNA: TGCAGCGTCGGTCGGGGCACCGGGGAGCTGTTTTTT.

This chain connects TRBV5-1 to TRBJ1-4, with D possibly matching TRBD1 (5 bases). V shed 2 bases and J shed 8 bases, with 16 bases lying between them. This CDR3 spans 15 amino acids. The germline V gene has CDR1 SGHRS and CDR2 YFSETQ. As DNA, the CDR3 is TGCGCCAGCAGCTTTAGGCAGGGCAAACGGGAAAAACTGTTTTTT. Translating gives CASSFRQGKREKLFF.

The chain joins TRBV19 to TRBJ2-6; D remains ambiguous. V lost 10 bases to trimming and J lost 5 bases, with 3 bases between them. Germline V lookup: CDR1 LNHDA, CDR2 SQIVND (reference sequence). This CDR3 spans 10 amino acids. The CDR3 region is CANWANVLTF. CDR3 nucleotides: TGTGCCAACTGGGCCAACGTCCTGACTTTC.

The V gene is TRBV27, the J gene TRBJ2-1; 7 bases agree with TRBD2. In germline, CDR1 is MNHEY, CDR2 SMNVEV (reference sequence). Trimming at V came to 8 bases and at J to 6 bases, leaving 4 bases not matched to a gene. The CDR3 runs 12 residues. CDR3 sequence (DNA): TGTGCCAGCGGGACTAATCGCAATGAGCAGTTCTTC. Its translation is CASGTNRNEQFF.

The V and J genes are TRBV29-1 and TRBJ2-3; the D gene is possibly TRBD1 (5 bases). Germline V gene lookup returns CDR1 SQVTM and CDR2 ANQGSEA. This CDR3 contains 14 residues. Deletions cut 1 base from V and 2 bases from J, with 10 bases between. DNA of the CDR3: TGCAGCGTTGAAGGGGGCGAGGACACAGATACGCAGTATTTT. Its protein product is CSVEGGEDTDTQYF.

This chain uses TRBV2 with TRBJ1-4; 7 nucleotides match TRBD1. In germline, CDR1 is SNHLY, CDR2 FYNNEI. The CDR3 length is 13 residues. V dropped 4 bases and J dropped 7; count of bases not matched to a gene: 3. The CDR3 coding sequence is TGTGCCAGCAGTGGGGCAGGGGGTGAAAAACTGTTTTTT. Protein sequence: CASSGAGGEKLFF.

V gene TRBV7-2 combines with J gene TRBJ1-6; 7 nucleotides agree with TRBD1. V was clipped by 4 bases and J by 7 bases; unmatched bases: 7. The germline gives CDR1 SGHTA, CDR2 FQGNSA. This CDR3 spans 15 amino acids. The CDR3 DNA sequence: TGTGCCAGCAGCTCCCGACAGGGTTCCAATTCACCCCTCCACTTT. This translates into CASSSRQGSNSPLHF. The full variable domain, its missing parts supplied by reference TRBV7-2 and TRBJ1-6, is GAGVSQSPSNKVTEKGKDVELRCDPISGHTALYWYRQSLGQGLEFLIYFQGNSAPDKSGLPSDRFSAERTGGSVSTLTIQRTQQEDSAVYLCASSSRQGSNSPLHFGNGTRLTVT.

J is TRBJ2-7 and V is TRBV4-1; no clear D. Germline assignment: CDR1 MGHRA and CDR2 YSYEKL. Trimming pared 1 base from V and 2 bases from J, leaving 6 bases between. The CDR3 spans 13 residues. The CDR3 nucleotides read TGCGCCAGCAGCCAAGGTTATGCCTACGAGCAGTACTTC. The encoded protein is CASSQGYAYEQYF.

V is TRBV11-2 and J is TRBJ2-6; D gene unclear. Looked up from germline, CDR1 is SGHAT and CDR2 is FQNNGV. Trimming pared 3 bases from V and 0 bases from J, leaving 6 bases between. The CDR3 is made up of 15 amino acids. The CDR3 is CASSFEPSGANVLTF. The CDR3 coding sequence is TGTGCCAGCAGCTTTGAGCCCTCTGGGGCCAACGTCCTGACTTTC.

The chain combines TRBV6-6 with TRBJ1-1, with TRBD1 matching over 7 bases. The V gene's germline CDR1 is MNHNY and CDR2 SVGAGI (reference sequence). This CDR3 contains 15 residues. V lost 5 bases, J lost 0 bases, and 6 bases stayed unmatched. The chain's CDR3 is CASSAPGQLNTEAFF. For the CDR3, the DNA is TGTGCCAGCAGTGCGCCGGGACAGCTGAACACTGAAGCTTTCTTT.

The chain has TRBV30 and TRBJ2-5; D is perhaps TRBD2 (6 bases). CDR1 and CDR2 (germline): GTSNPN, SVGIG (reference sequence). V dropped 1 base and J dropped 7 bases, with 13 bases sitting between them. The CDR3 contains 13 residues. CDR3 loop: CAWSGGDDRTQYF. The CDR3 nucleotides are TGTGCCTGGAGTGGCGGGGATGACCGGACCCAGTACTTC.

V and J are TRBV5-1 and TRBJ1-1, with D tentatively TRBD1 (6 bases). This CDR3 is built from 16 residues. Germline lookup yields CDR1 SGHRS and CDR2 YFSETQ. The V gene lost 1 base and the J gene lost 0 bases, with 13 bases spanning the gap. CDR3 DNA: TGCGCCAGCAGCTTGAGTGGTCAGGGGCTGAACACTGAAGCTTTCTTT. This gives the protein CASSLSGQGLNTEAFF.

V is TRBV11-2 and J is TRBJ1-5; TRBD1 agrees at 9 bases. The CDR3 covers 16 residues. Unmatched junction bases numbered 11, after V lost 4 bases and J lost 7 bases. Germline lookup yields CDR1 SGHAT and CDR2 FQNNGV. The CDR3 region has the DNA TGTGCCAGCAGCTGTATGACAGGGGGGAATCGACAGCCCCAGCATTTT. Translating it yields CASSCMTGGNRQPQHF.

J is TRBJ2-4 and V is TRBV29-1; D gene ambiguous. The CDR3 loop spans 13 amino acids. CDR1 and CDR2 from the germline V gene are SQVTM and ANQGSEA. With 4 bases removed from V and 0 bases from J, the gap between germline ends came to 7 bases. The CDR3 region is CSVVAVAKNIQYF. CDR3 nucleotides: TGCAGCGTTGTGGCAGTAGCCAAAAACATTCAGTACTTC.

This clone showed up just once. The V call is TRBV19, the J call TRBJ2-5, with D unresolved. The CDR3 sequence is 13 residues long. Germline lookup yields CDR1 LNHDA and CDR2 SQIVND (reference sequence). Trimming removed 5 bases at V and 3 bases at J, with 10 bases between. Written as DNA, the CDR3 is TGTGCCAGTAGTCTGAACCAGAAAGAGACCCAGTACTTC. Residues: CASSLNQKETQYF.

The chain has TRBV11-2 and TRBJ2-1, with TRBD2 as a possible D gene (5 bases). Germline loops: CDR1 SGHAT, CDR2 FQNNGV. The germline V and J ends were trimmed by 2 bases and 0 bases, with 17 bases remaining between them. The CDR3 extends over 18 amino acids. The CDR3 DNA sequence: TGTGCCAGCAGCTTATTTTCGCGGGTCGGAAGCTCCTACAATGAGCAGTTCTTC. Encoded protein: CASSLFSRVGSSYNEQFF. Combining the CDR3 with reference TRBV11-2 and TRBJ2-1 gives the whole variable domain EAGVAQSPRYKIIEKRQSVAFWCNPISGHATLYWYQQILGQGPKLLIQFQNNGVVDDSQLPKDRFSAERLKGVDSTLKIQPAKLEDSAVYLCASSLFSRVGSSYNEQFFGPGTRLTVL.

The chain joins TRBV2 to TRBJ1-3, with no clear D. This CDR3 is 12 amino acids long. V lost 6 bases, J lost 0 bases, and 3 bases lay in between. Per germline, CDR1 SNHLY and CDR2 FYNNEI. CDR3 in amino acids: CASRYSGNTIYF. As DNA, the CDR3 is TGTGCCAGCAGGTACTCTGGAAACACCATATATTTT.

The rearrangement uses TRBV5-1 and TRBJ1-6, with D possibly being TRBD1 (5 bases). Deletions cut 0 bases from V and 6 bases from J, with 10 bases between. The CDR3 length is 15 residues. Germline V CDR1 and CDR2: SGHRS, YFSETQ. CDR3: CASSLVGVLNSPLHF. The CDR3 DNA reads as TGCGCCAGCAGCTTGGTAGGGGTTCTTAATTCACCCCTCCACTTT.

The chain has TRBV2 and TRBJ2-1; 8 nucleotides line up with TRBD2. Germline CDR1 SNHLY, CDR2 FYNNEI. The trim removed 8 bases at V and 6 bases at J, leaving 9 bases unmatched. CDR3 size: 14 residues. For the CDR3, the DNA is TGTGCCAGCCGGGAGGGTCACATATCCAATGAGCAGTTCTTC. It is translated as CASREGHISNEQFF. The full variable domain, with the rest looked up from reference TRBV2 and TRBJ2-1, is EPEVTQTPSHQVTQMGQEVILRCVPISNHLYFYWYRQILGQKVEFLVSFYNNEISEKSEIFDDQFSVERPDGSNFTLKIRSTKLEDSAMYFCASREGHISNEQFFGPGTRLTVL.

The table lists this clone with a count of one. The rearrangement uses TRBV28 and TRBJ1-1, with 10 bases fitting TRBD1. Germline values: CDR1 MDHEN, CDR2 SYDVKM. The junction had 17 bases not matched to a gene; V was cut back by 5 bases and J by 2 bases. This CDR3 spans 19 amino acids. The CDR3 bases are TGTGCCAGCAGTCTCCCGGGACAGGGGAGGTGGGAGGGTAACACTGAAGCTTTCTTT. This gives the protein CASSLPGQGRWEGNTEAFF.

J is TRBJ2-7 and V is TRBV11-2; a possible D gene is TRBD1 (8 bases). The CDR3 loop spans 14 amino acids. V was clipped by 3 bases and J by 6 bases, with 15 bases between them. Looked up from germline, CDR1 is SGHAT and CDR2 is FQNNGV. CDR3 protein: CASSFNRGGSEQYF. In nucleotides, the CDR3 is TGTGCCAGCAGCTTCAACAGGGGGGGATCCGAGCAGTACTTC.

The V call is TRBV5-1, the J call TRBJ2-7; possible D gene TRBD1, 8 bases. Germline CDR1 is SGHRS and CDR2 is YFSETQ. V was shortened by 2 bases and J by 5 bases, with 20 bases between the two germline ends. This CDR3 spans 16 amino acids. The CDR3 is CASSFGGGDRRHEQYF. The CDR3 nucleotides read TGCGCCAGCAGCTTCGGAGGGGGGGACAGGCGGCACGAGCAGTACTTC. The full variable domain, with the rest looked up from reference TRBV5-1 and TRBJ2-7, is KAGVTQTPRYLIKTRGQQVTLSCSPISGHRSVSWYQQTPGQGLQFLFEYFSETQRNKGNFPGRFSGRQFSNSRSEMNVSTLELGDSALYLCASSFGGGDRRHEQYFGPGTRLTVT.

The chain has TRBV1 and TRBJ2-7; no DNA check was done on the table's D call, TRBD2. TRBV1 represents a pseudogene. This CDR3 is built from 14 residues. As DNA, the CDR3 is TGCACCAGCAGCCAATCTAGCGGGGACTACGAGCAGTACTTC. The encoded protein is CTSSQSSGDYEQYF.

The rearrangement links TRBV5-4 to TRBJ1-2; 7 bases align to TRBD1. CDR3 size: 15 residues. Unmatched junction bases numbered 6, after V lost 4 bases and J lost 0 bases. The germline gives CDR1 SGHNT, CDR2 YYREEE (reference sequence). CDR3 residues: CASSPGDSPNYGYTF. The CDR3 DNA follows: TGTGCCAGCAGCCCGGGGGACAGCCCTAACTATGGCTACACCTTC.

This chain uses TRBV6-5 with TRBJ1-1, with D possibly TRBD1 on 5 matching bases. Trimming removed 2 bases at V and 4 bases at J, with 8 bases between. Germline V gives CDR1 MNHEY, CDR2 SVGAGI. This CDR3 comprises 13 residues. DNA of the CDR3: TGTGCCAGCAGTTACCAGGGAATCACTGAAGCTTTCTTT. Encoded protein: CASSYQGITEAFF.

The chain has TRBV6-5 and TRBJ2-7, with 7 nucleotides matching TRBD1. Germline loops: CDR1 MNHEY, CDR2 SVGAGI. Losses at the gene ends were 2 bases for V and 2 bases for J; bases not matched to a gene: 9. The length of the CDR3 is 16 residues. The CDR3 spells CASSYDRQGPTYEQYF. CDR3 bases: TGTGCCAGCAGTTACGACAGACAGGGACCTACCTACGAGCAGTACTTC.